This entry lists 14 T cell receptor beta chains sequenced from one sample in a study of T-cell reconstitution after alpha-beta-depleted transplantation in children. Library preparation (for TCRbeta) was performed with unique molecular identifiers. TCRdb passed the PCR reads through MiXCR, listing each CDR3 protein once. The sample holds around 240,000 distinct CDR3 sequences, roughly 8.2% seen once. The sample was PBMCs, mostly from graft donor cells, taken 180 days after TCRalphabeta/CD19-depleted stem cell transplant. These receptors were obtained from a male patient younger than 18 who had a stem cell transplant for acute lymphoblastic leukemia, so the T cells may come from the graft donor.

This clonotype has at least ten counts. The chain combines TRBV12-3 or TRBV12-4 with TRBJ1-5; 8 bases line up with TRBD1. V lost 1 base, J lost 5 bases, and 10 bases stayed unmatched. This CDR3 comprises 17 residues. The CDR3 bases are TGTGCCAGCAGTTTAGACCCAGGGGGCAAGGCAGATCAGCCCCAGCATTTT. This codes for CASSLDPGGKADQPQHF.

As concerns this clonotype: Since a much larger clone is just one base distant, this may be a read error. The J gene is TRBJ2-1, the V gene TRBV7-2, with 9 bases aligning to TRBD1. The CDR3 extends over 16 amino acids. In germline, CDR1 is SGHTA, CDR2 FQGNSA. The DNA of the CDR3 is TGTGCCAGCAGCTTAGCGGGACAGGGCTCCTACAATGAGCAGATCTTC. The encoded protein is CASSLAGQGSYNEQIF.

This clonotype occurred many times. The CDR3 spells CSAPYSPGLNEQYF. The CDR3 region has the DNA TGCAGTGCTCCTTACTCTCCAGGGTTGAACGAGCAGTACTTC. The chain carries TRBV20-1 and TRBJ2-7; tentative D call: TRBD1 (5 bases). With 5 bases removed from V and 5 bases from J, the gap between germline ends came to 19 bases. Germline V gene data show CDR1 as DFQATT and CDR2 as SNEGSKA (reference sequence). This CDR3 is 14 amino acids long.

This clonotype was counted ten times or more. The V call is TRBV28, the J call TRBJ2-1; 11 nucleotides match TRBD2. The CDR3 is made up of 17 amino acids. V dropped 3 bases and J dropped 4; count of bases not matched to a gene: 8. Per germline, CDR1 MDHEN and CDR2 SYDVKM. CDR3 sequence (DNA): TGTGCCAGCAGTTTTAACCAACTAGCGGGAGTGTACAATGAGCAGTTCTTC. Its translation: CASSFNQLAGVYNEQFF. Variable domain in full (rest from reference TRBV28 and TRBJ2-1): DVKVTQSSRYLVKRTGEKVFLECVQDMDHENMFWYRQDPGLGLRLIYFSYDVKMKEKGDIPEGYSVSREKKERFSLILESASTNQTSMYLCASSFNQLAGVYNEQFFGPGTRLTVL.

Many counts were recorded for this clonotype. The J gene is TRBJ2-3, the V gene TRBV5-1, with D unresolved. The CDR3 sequence is 11 residues long. V gave up 5 bases and J gave up 7 bases, with 8 bases separating them. Germline assignment: CDR1 SGHRS and CDR2 YFSETQ. The CDR3 loop is CASRSDNTQYF. CDR3 nucleotides: TGCGCCAGCAGATCGGATAATACGCAGTATTTT.

This clonotype showed up many times. The CDR3 is CASSLRETVNEKLFF. DNA of the CDR3: TGTGCCAGCAGCCTCAGGGAGACAGTGAATGAAAAACTGTTTTTT. V usage is TRBV3-1 and J usage is TRBJ1-4, with TRBD1 as a possible D gene (5 bases). The CDR3 is 15 amino acids. V lost 4 bases, J lost 5 bases, and 14 bases lay in between. Per germline, CDR1 LGHDT and CDR2 YNNKEL (reference sequence).

This clonotype was recorded many times. The chain employs TRBV12-3 or TRBV12-4 and TRBJ2-2, with D unclear. V was cut by 3 bases and J by 4 bases, with 6 bases left in between. The CDR3 has 13 residues. The CDR3 DNA sequence: TGTGCCAGCAGTTTCGGAACCACCGGGGAGCTGTTTTTT. It is translated as CASSFGTTGELFF.

This clonotype occurred a few times. V gene TRBV19 combines with J gene TRBJ2-1; D assignment may be TRBD1 or TRBD2 (7 bases each). Trimming left V 4 bases short and J 6 bases short, with 13 bases between. The CDR3 spans 14 residues. In germline, CDR1 is LNHDA, CDR2 SQIVND (reference sequence). As DNA, the CDR3 is TGTGCCAGTAGTAACCAGGGGGGGATCAATGAGCAGTTCTTC. Translating gives CASSNQGGINEQFF.

Concerning this clonotype: Just one base apart from a much larger clone, this may be a read error. The J gene is TRBJ2-3, the V gene TRBV13; tentative D call: TRBD1 (5 bases). CDR3 length: 16 amino acids. The germline V and J ends were trimmed by 5 bases and 2 bases, with 17 bases remaining between them. Germline CDR1 reads PRHDT; CDR2 reads FYEKMQ (reference sequence). The CDR3 is CASSPFAGKATDTQYF. Written as DNA, the CDR3 is TGTGCCAGCAGCCCCTTCGCAGGGAAAGCCACAGATACGCAGTATTTT. Full variable domain (outside the CDR3, taken from reference TRBV13 and TRBJ2-3): AAGVIQSPRHLIKEKRETATLKCYPIPRHDTVYWYQQGPGQDPQFLISFYEKMQSDKGSIPDRFSAQQFSDYHSELNMSSLELGDSALYFCASSPFAGKATDTQYFGPGTRLTVL.

As regards this clonotype: With a much larger clone just one base away, this may be a read error. This rearrangement joins TRBV28 to TRBJ2-1; TRBD1 aligns across 8 bases. Trimming at V came to 4 bases and at J to 11 bases, leaving 10 bases not matched to a gene. The CDR3 runs to 14 residues. Germline lookup yields CDR1 MDHEN and CDR2 SYDVKM. The CDR3 DNA follows: TGTGCCAGCAGTTCACAGGGGGTTGGGAATAAGCAGTTCTTC. It yields the protein CASSSQGVGNKQFF.

This clonotype was detected many times. The V call is TRBV18, the J call TRBJ2-4, with D tentatively TRBD1 or TRBD2 (6 bases each). The V end lost 3 bases, the J end lost 5 bases, and 11 bases lay between the germline ends. Germline loops: CDR1 KGHSH, CDR2 LQKENI. CDR3 length: 14 amino acids. The CDR3 protein is CASSPKGGENIQYF. The CDR3 DNA sequence: TGTGCCAGCTCACCCAAGGGGGGTGAAAACATTCAGTACTTC.

Many counts were recorded for this clonotype. This chain joins TRBV9 and TRBJ2-5, with 16 bases identical to TRBD2. Per germline, CDR1 SGDLS and CDR2 YYNGEE. The J segment lost 2 bases and the V segment lost 0 bases, leaving 4 bases of the junction unmatched. The CDR3 length is 18 residues. The DNA for the CDR3 is TGTGCCAGCAGCGTAGGGGGACTAGCGGGAGGGTGGCAAGAGACCCAGTACTTC. As protein: CASSVGGLAGGWQETQYF. Together with reference TRBV9 and TRBJ2-5, the CDR3 gives the full variable domain: DSGVTQTPKHLITATGQRVTLRCSPRSGDLSVYWYQQSLDQGLQFLIQYYNGEERAKGNILERFSAQQFPDLHSELNLSSLELGDSALYFCASSVGGLAGGWQETQYFGPGTRLLVL.

V usage is TRBV3-1 and J usage is TRBJ2-1; D unresolved. The V end was cut by 3 bases, the J end by 3 bases, with 9 bases between. Germline lookup yields CDR1 LGHDT and CDR2 YNNKEL (reference sequence). The CDR3 covers 14 residues. The CDR3: CASSHSTIYNEQFF. In DNA form, the CDR3 reads TGTGCCAGCAGCCATAGCACGATCTACAATGAGCAGTTCTTC.

The chain couples TRBV12-3 or TRBV12-4 to TRBJ1-6; D is unresolved. V gave up 7 bases and J gave up 5 bases, with 15 bases separating them. The CDR3 contains 15 residues. The CDR3 sequence: CASTLFRVHNSPLHF. The DNA for the CDR3 is TGTGCCAGCACCCTCTTCCGGGTCCATAATTCACCCCTCCACTTT.